The 7 T cell receptor beta chains below all came from one sample that was sequenced in a study of blood T cell repertoires in COVID-19. Measured with immunoSEQ multiplex PCR; TCRdb has only the in-frame clones, and not every one. The table has fewer than 300,000 clones, about nine tenths seen once. Sample: PBMCs or T cells enriched from blood (not recorded which). These receptors were taken from a young man who had recovered from COVID-19.

This chain joins TRBV28 and TRBJ1-2, with D tentatively TRBD1 (6 bases). Germline V gene data show CDR1 as MDHEN and CDR2 as SYDVKM. Deletions cut 7 bases from V and 4 bases from J, with 19 bases between. CDR3 length equals 15 residues. The CDR3 DNA sequence: TGTGCCAGCACAACGATACAGGGCCGGGGCTATGGCTACACCTTC. It encodes CASTTIQGRGYGYTF.

This clone was seen a single time. The chain has TRBV5-8 and TRBJ1-5, with 10 bases fitting TRBD1. Germline CDR1 SGHTS, CDR2 YDEGEE. The ends lost 2 bases at V and 2 bases at J; junction bases unmatched: 7. This CDR3 has 17 residues. Here the CDR3 DNA reads TGTGCCAGCAGCTTTAAAACCGGGACAGGGGGCAATCAGCCCCAGCATTTT. Its protein product is CASSFKTGTGGNQPQHF.

The chain joins TRBV5-5 to TRBJ2-7; TRBD1 aligns across 9 bases. The CDR3 loop spans 18 amino acids. Losses at the gene ends were 0 bases for V and 1 base for J; bases not matched to a gene: 11. Germline CDR1 is SGHKS and CDR2 is YYEKEE (reference sequence). The CDR3 DNA sequence: TGTGCCAGCAGCTTGGTCGGATTTGCGGGACAGGGATCCTACGAGCAGTACTTC. Amino acid sequence: CASSLVGFAGQGSYEQYF.

This chain links TRBV6-5 with TRBJ2-1, with 9 positions matching TRBD2. The CDR3 is 15 residues long. The trim removed 0 bases at V and 9 bases at J, leaving 6 bases unmatched. CDR1 is MNHEY and CDR2 is SVGAGI in the germline V gene. The CDR3 bases are TGTGCCAGCAGTTACTCCCTAGCGGGACATCGTGAGCAGTTCTTC. Translated, it gives CASSYSLAGHREQFF.

The chain employs TRBV24-1 and TRBJ2-7; D possibly corresponds to TRBD2 (6 bases). The V and J ends lost 5 bases and 2 bases respectively, with 18 bases between them. The V gene's germline CDR1 is KGHDR and CDR2 SFDVKD. The CDR3 totals 16 residues. This CDR3 is CATSAKGRGEAYEQYF. The CDR3 DNA is TGTGCCACCAGTGCGAAGGGGAGAGGGGAGGCCTACGAGCAGTACTTC.

The V gene is TRBV19, the J gene TRBJ1-2; D is ambiguous. With 3 bases removed from V and 4 bases from J, the gap between germline ends came to 9 bases. This CDR3 is 13 amino acids long. Looked up from germline, CDR1 is LNHDA and CDR2 is SQIVND (reference sequence). The CDR3 DNA is TGTGCCAGTAGTATTGGGCAGTTCTATGGCTACACCTTC. This codes for CASSIGQFYGYTF. Drawing the rest from reference TRBV19 and TRBJ1-2, the complete variable domain is DGGITQSPKYLFRKEGQNVTLSCEQNLNHDAMYWYRQDPGQGLRLIYYSQIVNDFQKGDIAEGYSVSREKKESFPLTVTSAQKNPTAFYLCASSIGQFYGYTFGSGTRLTVV.

The chain couples TRBV4-1 to TRBJ1-3; D uncertain. V lost 0 bases and J 1 base, leaving 16 bases between the germline ends. The CDR3 length is 18 residues. Germline V CDR1 and CDR2: MGHRA, YSYEKL. The CDR3 nucleotides read TGCGCCAGCAGCCAAGATTACACGCGGCGGCGGTCTGGAAACACCATATATTTT. Translated, it gives CASSQDYTRRRSGNTIYF.